This TCR beta chain appears in the sequencing data of a study of blood T cells in healthy people across ages. This clonotype was seen many times. With a J-beta primer mix and a sample-barcoded 5' primer, a second PCR ran about 7 to 11 cycles. Each CDR3 protein gets one entry after TCRdb re-called the 5' RACE reads with MiXCR. The sample yields more than 800,000 distinct CDR3 sequences, 29% seen once. The germline gives CDR1 LNHNV, CDR2 YYDKDF (reference sequence). With 5 bases clipped from V and 2 bases from J, the junction kept 8 bases outside the gene matches. This CDR3 spans 15 amino acids. V is TRBV15 and J is TRBJ2-5, with 7 bases matching TRBD1. Sequenced sample: blood. The clonotype comes from a woman of 80 years or more in good health. The CDR3 spells CATSGGWGQQETQYF. The CDR3, as DNA: TGTGCCACCAGCGGGGGATGGGGACAGCAAGAGACCCAGTACTTC.